These 5 T cell receptor beta chains share one sample of origin, sequenced in a study of CD8+CD57+ T cells in acquired aplastic anemia. The patients chosen for sequencing had shown expansion of CD8+CD57+ cells (detected by flow cytometry). It was genomic DNA that served as the template for profiling TCR beta VDJ and CDR3. Each CDR3 protein gets one entry after TCRdb re-called the reads with MiXCR. The profile shows fewer than 200,000 distinct CDR3 sequences, less than 60% of them singletons. Input material: sorted CD4+, CD8+, or CD8+CD57+ T cells (not recorded which) from PBMCs. The receptors stem from a human donor with aplastic anemia.

This clonotype came up many times. The rearrangement links TRBV12-3 or TRBV12-4 to TRBJ1-1; 8 bases agree with TRBD1. This CDR3 is 14 amino acids long. The V segment lost 7 bases and the J segment 1 base; nucleotides outside the gene matches: 5. Written as DNA, the CDR3 is TGTGCCAGCACCCGGACAGGGCCGAACACTGAAGCTTTCTTT. Its protein is CASTRTGPNTEAFF.

This clonotype was seen more than once but under ten times. The CDR3 here is CASSSRQDQPQHF. The CDR3, as DNA: TGTGCCAGCAGCTCCCGACAGGATCAGCCCCAGCATTTT. This rearrangement joins TRBV7-7 to TRBJ1-5, with D maybe TRBD1 (6 bases). The length of the CDR3 is 13 residues. The V gene lost 4 bases and the J gene lost 5 bases, with 9 bases spanning the gap. Germline CDR1 is SSHAT and CDR2 is FNYEAQ (reference sequence).

The chain couples TRBV9 to TRBJ2-5; D is possibly TRBD1 (5 bases). CDR3 length: 15 residues. Germline lookup yields CDR1 SGDLS and CDR2 YYNGEE. V was pared by 2 bases and J by 5 bases, with 16 bases between. The DNA of the CDR3 is TGTGCCAGCAGCGTCGCGGCAGGGATCCGTGAGACCCAGTACTTC. Translated, it gives CASSVAAGIRETQYF.

This chain connects TRBV5-6 to TRBJ1-5; 8 bases line up with TRBD1. The J segment lost 13 bases and the V segment lost 1 base, leaving 10 bases of the junction unmatched. The CDR3 length is 14 residues. The germline gives CDR1 SGHDT, CDR2 YYEEEE. CDR3 sequence reads: CASSLRQGISNQHF. CDR3 nucleotides: TGTGCCAGCAGCTTGCGACAGGGGATAAGCAATCAGCATTTT.

This clonotype was observed at least ten times. The V and J genes are TRBV5-8 and TRBJ2-5, with D possibly matching TRBD2 (6 bases). CDR3 length equals 15 residues. V gave up 4 bases and J gave up 4 bases, with 17 bases separating them. Germline lookup yields CDR1 SGHTS and CDR2 YDEGEE. CDR3 sequence (DNA): TGTGCCAGCAGCCCCATTGGGGGGACGGGAGAGACCCAGTACTTC. It yields the protein CASSPIGGTGETQYF. Full variable domain (outside the CDR3, taken from reference TRBV5-8 and TRBJ2-5): EAGVTQSPTHLIKTRGQQATLRCSPISGHTSVYWYQQALGLGLQFLLWYDEGEERNRGNFPPRFSGRQFPNYSSELNVNALELEDSALYLCASSPIGGTGETQYFGPGTRLLVL.